A single TCR beta chain is shown here with its context. The CDR3 is 16 residues long. Per germline, CDR1 SGDLS and CDR2 YYNGEE. Trimming pared 4 bases from V and 7 bases from J, leaving 18 bases between. The data were taken from a study of control samples from healthy donors and cancer patients. Repertoires were generated with immunoSEQ multiplex PCR, while TCRdb's copy carries only in-frame clones and drops some. Of approximately 70,000 clones listed, about four fifths are singletons. The chain joins TRBV9 to TRBJ1-6; the D gene is possibly TRBD1 (5 bases). This receptor was identified in a man aged 45-65 years in good health. Source material: blood. CDR3 in amino acids: CASSQLTQGTNSPLHF. The CDR3 nucleotides read TGTGCCAGCAGCCAATTAACCCAGGGTACGAATTCACCCCTCCACTTT.